This T cell receptor beta chain was observed in a study of blood T cells in healthy people across ages. It was with a sample-barcoded 5' primer and a J-beta primer mix that a second PCR of about 6 to 12 cycles was run. Tags on each cDNA molecule came from a template-switch adaptor with 12 random nucleotides. MiXCR, applied by TCRdb to the 5' RACE reads, yields one record per CDR3 protein. The repertoire consists of some 1.8 million distinct CDR3 sequences, with about two fifths occurring once and the leading ten covering under 25%. The germline V gene encodes CDR1 SGHTA and CDR2 FQGTGA. CDR3 length equals 14 residues. The ends were cut back, 2 bases at V and 5 bases at J, with 10 bases in the middle. Study-wide results and caveats: The study could not conclusively compare naive and antigen-experienced cells, given its unsorted PBMCs. Observed TCR beta diversity showed a strong correlation with the percentage of naive T cells as measured by flow cytometry. Estimated diversity across one million T cells was deemed an underestimate.

The table lists this clonotype with a few counts. As yet, its antigen is unknown. The clonotype originates from a human donor in good health. The sequenced sample consisted of blood. This chain links TRBV7-3 with TRBJ2-4, with D perhaps TRBD2 (5 bases). CDR3 loop: CASSLYGGQNIQYF. The DNA of the CDR3 is TGTGCCAGCAGCTTATATGGCGGGCAAAACATTCAGTACTTC. Drawing the rest from reference TRBV7-3 and TRBJ2-4, the complete variable domain is GAGVSQTPSNKVTEKGKYVELRCDPISGHTALYWYRQSLGQGPEFLIYFQGTGAADDSGLPNDRFFAVRPEGSVSTLKIQRTERGDSAVYLCASSLYGGQNIQYFGAGTRLSVL.